This TCR beta chain derives from a study of blood T cell repertoires in COVID-19. On the study more broadly: COVID-19 samples, acute and convalescent, were from the United States, Italy and Spain. T cells, B-cell-depleted T cells, or PBMCs supplied cDNA or gDNA.

Source study methods: Nucleated cell counts were estimated from reference gene primer amplification. The assay was immunoSEQ multiplex PCR, and TCRdb's table has in-frame clones only and misses some. The V and J calls and clone size come from that table; D and trimming were worked out from the DNA. The data hold 90,000 to 120,000 clones, with 65% to 80% observed a single time. With V trimmed by 9 bases and J by 2 bases, 9 bases remained unmatched. This CDR3 is built from 14 residues. In germline, CDR1 is WNHNN, CDR2 SYGVQD (reference sequence). Material: peripheral blood. The chain uses TRBV10-1 and TRBJ2-7, with 8 bases matching TRBD1. This clonotype was sampled from a man in his 70s with acute or convalescent COVID-19. The DNA of the CDR3 is TGCGCCAGAGTTACAACAGGGGGTGCCTACGAGCAGTACTTC. Translating gives CARVTTGGAYEQYF.